The entry below describes one T cell receptor beta chain. No antigen is known for it. This sample's treatment: around 19 received Ad26.COV2.S at low or high dose, single or two shots; about five received placebo; per-sample allocation not given. Day 63 following the first vaccine or placebo injection was when the samples were taken. Its platform was an Ad26 vector, and its expressed antigen was Wuhan-strain SARS-CoV-2 spike. The data were obtained in a study of Ad26.COV2.S vaccination and SARS-CoV-2 variants. Study outcomes and limitations: Considerable breadth of spike-specific CD8+ and CD4+ T cell responses has reportedly been documented following vaccination.

Profiled with immunoSEQ multiplex PCR; TCRdb holds only in-frame clones, not every one. The data show about 450,000 clones, 89% seen once. The germline V gene encodes CDR1 SGHRS and CDR2 YFSETQ. Deletions cut 0 bases from V and 7 bases from J, with 10 bases between. The CDR3 loop spans 14 amino acids. This chain uses TRBV5-1 with TRBJ1-4; D is perhaps TRBD1 (5 bases). This clonotype was obtained from a person aged 18-65 years who received the Ad26.COV2.S COVID-19 vaccine or a placebo. This specimen was peripheral blood, taken in a trial of Ad26.COV2.S vaccine versus placebo. DNA of the CDR3: TGCGCCAGCAGCTTGGAAGGGGCTAGTGAAAAACTGTTTTTT. It translates to CASSLEGASEKLFF. The full variable domain, completed using reference TRBV5-1 and TRBJ1-4, is KAGVTQTPRYLIKTRGQQVTLSCSPISGHRSVSWYQQTPGQGLQFLFEYFSETQRNKGNFPGRFSGRQFSNSRSEMNVSTLELGDSALYLCASSLEGASEKLFFGSGTQLSVL.